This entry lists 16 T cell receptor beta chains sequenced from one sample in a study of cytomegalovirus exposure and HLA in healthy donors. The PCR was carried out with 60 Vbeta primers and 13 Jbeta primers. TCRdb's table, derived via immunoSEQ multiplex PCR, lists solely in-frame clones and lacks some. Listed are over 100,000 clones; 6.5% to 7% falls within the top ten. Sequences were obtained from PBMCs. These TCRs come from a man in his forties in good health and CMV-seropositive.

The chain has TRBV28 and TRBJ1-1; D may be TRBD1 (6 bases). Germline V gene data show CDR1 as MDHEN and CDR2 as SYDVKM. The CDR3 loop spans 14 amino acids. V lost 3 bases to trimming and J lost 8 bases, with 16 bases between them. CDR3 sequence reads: CASSFYGRTDEAFF. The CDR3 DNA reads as TGTGCCAGCAGTTTCTACGGCCGGACAGACGAAGCTTTCTTT. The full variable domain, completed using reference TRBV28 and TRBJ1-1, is DVKVTQSSRYLVKRTGEKVFLECVQDMDHENMFWYRQDPGLGLRLIYFSYDVKMKEKGDIPEGYSVSREKKERFSLILESASTNQTSMYLCASSFYGRTDEAFFGQGTRLTVV.

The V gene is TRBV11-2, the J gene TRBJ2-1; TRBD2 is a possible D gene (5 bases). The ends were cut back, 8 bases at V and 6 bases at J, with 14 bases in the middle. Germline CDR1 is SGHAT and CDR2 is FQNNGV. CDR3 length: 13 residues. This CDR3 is CASGLWGVNEQFF. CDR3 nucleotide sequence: TGTGCCAGCGGATTGTGGGGAGTCAATGAGCAGTTCTTC.

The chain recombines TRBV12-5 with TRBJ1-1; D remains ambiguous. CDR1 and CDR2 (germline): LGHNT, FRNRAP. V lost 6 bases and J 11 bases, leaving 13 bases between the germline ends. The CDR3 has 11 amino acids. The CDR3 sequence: CASGSGLSAFF. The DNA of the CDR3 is TGTGCTAGTGGCAGCGGACTTAGCGCTTTCTTT.

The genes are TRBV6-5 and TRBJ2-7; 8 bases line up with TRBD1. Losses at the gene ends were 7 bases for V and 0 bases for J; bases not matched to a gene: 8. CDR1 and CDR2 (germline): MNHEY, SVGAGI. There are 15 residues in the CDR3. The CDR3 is CASNGRDRSSYEQYF. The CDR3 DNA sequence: TGTGCCAGCAACGGACGGGACAGGAGCTCCTACGAGCAGTACTTC.

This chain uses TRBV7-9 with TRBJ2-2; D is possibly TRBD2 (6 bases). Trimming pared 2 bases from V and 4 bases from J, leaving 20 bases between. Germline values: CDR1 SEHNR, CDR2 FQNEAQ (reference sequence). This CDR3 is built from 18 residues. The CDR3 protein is CASSLLPGGVGITGELFF. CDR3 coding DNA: TGTGCCAGCAGCTTACTCCCCGGCGGGGTGGGGATCACCGGGGAGCTGTTTTTT. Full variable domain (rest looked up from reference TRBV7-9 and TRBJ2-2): DTGVSQNPRHKITKRGQNVTFRCDPISEHNRLYWYRQTLGQGPEFLTYFQNEAQLEKSRLLSDRFSAERPKGSFSTLEIQRTEQGDSAMYLCASSLLPGGVGITGELFFGEGSRLTVL.

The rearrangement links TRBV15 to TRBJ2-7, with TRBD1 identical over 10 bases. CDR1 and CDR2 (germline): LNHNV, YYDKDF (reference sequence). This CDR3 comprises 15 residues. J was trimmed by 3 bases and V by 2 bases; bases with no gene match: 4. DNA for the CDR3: TGTGCCACCAGCAGACACCGGGACAGGGGCTACGAGCAGTACTTC. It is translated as CATSRHRDRGYEQYF.

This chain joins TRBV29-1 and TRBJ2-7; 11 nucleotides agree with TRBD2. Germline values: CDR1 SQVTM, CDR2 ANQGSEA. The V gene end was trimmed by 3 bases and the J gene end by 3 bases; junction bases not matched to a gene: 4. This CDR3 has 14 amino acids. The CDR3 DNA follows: TGCAGCGTTGAGTCGACTAGCGGGATCTACGAGCAGTACTTC. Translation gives CSVESTSGIYEQYF.

CDR3 sequence (DNA): TGTGCCAGCAGTTTGACAGGGTGGCACACAGATACGCAGTATTTT. Amino acids: CASSLTGWHTDTQYF. The V gene is TRBV27, the J gene TRBJ2-3, with 7 bases aligning to TRBD1. Germline V CDR1 and CDR2: MNHEY, SMNVEV (reference sequence). With V trimmed by 3 bases and J by 2 bases, 5 bases remained unmatched. The CDR3 has 15 amino acids.

CDR3 protein: CASTRAPGQNQPQHF. The CDR3 nucleotides read TGTGCCAGTACCAGGGCCCCGGGACAGAATCAGCCCCAGCATTTT. The chain couples TRBV19 to TRBJ1-5; TRBD1 matches 7 bases. The junction had 10 bases not matched to a gene; V was cut back by 7 bases and J by 4 bases. CDR1 is LNHDA and CDR2 is SQIVND in the germline V gene (reference sequence). The CDR3 extends over 15 amino acids.

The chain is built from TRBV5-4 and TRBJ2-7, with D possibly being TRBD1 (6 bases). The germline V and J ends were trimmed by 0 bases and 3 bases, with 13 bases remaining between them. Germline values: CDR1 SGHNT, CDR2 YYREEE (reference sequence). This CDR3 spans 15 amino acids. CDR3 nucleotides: TGTGCCAGCAGCTTGGCTTCTGGGGGCCTCTACGAGCAGTACTTC. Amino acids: CASSLASGGLYEQYF.

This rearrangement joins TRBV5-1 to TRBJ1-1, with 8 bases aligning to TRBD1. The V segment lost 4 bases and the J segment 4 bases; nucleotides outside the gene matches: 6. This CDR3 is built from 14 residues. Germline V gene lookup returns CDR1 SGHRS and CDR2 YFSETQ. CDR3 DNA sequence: TGCGCCAGCAGCCTAGACAGGGGTGGCACTGAAGCTTTCTTT. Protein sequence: CASSLDRGGTEAFF.

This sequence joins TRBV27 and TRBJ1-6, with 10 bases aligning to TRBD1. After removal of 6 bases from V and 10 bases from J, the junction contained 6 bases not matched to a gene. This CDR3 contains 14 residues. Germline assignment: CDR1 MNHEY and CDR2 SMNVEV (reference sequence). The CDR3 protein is CASSQTGGYSPLHF. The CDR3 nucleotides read TGTGCCAGCAGCCAGACAGGGGGCTACTCACCCCTCCACTTT.

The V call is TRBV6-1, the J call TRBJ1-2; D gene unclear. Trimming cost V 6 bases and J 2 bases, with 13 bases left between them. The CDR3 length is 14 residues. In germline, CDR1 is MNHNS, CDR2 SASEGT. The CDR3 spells CASRPRGENYGYTF. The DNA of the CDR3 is TGTGCCAGCAGGCCGCGGGGAGAAAACTATGGCTACACCTTC.

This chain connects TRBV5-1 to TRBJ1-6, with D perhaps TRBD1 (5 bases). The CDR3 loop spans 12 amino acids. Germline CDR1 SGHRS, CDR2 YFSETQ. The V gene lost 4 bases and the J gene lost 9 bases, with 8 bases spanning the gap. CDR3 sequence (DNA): TGCGCCAGCAGCACGGGACTTTCACCCCTCCACTTT. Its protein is CASSTGLSPLHF. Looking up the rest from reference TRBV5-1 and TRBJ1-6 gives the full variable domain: KAGVTQTPRYLIKTRGQQVTLSCSPISGHRSVSWYQQTPGQGLQFLFEYFSETQRNKGNFPGRFSGRQFSNSRSEMNVSTLELGDSALYLCASSTGLSPLHFGNGTRLTVT.

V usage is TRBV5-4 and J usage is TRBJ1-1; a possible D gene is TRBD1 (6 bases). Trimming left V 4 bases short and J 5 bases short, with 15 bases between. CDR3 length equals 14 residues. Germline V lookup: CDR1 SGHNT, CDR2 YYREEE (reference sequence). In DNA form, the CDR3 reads TGTGCCAGCAGCCTTCAAGGACAGCTTACTGAAGCTTTCTTT. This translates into CASSLQGQLTEAFF.

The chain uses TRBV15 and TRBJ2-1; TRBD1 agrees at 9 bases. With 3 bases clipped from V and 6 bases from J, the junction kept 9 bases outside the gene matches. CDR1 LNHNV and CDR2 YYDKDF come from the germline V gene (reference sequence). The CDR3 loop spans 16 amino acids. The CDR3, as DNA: TGTGCCACCAGCAGGGCAACCGGGACAGGGACCAATGAGCAGTTCTTC. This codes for CATSRATGTGTNEQFF.